A single sample gave rise to the 5 T cell receptor beta chains below, sequenced in a study of blood T cell repertoires in COVID-19. The repertoire was sequenced with immunoSEQ multiplex PCR; TCRdb's copy has only in-frame clones and lacks some. Of 490,000 or so clones in the sample, 70% to 90% were seen once. The sample was PBMCs or T cells enriched from blood (not recorded which). The source of these receptors is a woman aged 60-70 years who had recovered from COVID-19.

The chain carries TRBV30 and TRBJ1-1, with D uncertain. The germline gives CDR1 GTSNPN, CDR2 SVGIG (reference sequence). V was shortened by 1 base and J by 0 bases, with 6 bases between the two germline ends. The CDR3 is 13 residues long. CDR3 sequence: CAWSEEMNTEAFF. The CDR3 DNA sequence: TGTGCCTGGAGTGAAGAGATGAACACTGAAGCTTTCTTT.

This chain joins TRBV24-1 and TRBJ1-1; TRBD1 aligns across 7 bases. The V gene's germline CDR1 is KGHDR and CDR2 SFDVKD. V shed 1 base and J 14 bases; nucleotides not matched to a gene: 9. The length of the CDR3 is 13 residues. CDR3 in amino acids: CATSDFATGVNFF. CDR3 DNA: TGTGCCACCAGTGATTTTGCCACAGGGGTTAACTTCTTT.

The chain uses TRBV2 and TRBJ2-5, with no clear D. V gave up 3 bases and J gave up 2 bases, with 13 bases separating them. The germline gives CDR1 SNHLY, CDR2 FYNNEI. The CDR3 runs 15 residues. CDR3 amino acids: CASSDLWADQETQYF. Written as DNA, the CDR3 is TGTGCCAGCAGTGATTTGTGGGCAGATCAAGAGACCCAGTACTTC.

This clone was observed a few times. This sequence joins TRBV10-3 and TRBJ2-7; TRBD2 aligns across 9 bases. The CDR3 loop spans 15 amino acids. The germline V gene encodes CDR1 ENHRY and CDR2 SYGVKD. The J segment lost 2 bases and the V segment lost 0 bases, leaving 2 bases of the junction unmatched. CDR3 loop: CAISESAGGPYEQYV. In nucleotides, the CDR3 is TGTGCCATCAGTGAGTCAGCGGGGGGCCCCTACGAGCAGTACGTC.

This clone is a singleton in its sample. This rearrangement joins TRBV5-1 to TRBJ1-3; possible D gene TRBD1, 5 bases. The CDR3 loop spans 15 amino acids. Looked up from germline, CDR1 is SGHRS and CDR2 is YFSETQ. Between the trimmed V and J ends, which lost 4 bases and 0 bases, there was a span of 11 bases. Here the CDR3 reads CASSPYRSSGNTIYF. CDR3 in DNA: TGCGCCAGCAGCCCGTACAGGAGCTCTGGAAACACCATATATTTT.